These T cell receptor beta chains were read from a single sample in a study of prognosis after radiotherapy for stage I lung cancer. TCRdb called the multiplex PCR reads again in MiXCR, with one record for every CDR3 protein. The sample includes 15,000 to 20,000 distinct CDR3 sequences, around 31% of them seen just once. Material: PBMCs, obtained before or after stereotactic body radiation therapy (not recorded which). The receptors come from a donor aged 50 or older with non-small cell lung cancer. CDR3s include the opening cysteine and the closing phenylalanine or tryptophan. The D gene is left open where the match is weak. Some rows mark clone size as missing; the rest say once, few, many or name a class of expanded clone.

V	D	size	J	CDR3	DNA
TRBV4-3	-	many	TRBJ1-3	CASSPQSGSGNTIYF	TGCGCCAGCAGCCCCCAATCGGGGTCTGGAAACACCATATATTTT
TRBV6-5	-	many	TRBJ1-2	CASSYSFWAERGYTF	TGTGCCAGCAGTTATTCCTTTTGGGCAGAAAGAGGCTACACCTTC
TRBV6-1	-	many	TRBJ2-3	CASSEGSAGPTDTQYF	TGTGCCAGCTCAGAGGGGTCCGCGGGACCCACAGATACGCAGTATTTT
TRBV5-4	TRBD1	many	TRBJ1-2	CASSTWGRRQGSYGYTF	TGTGCCAGCAGCACATGGGGTCGGAGACAGGGGTCCTATGGCTACACCTTC
TRBV6-1	-	-	TRBJ2-1	CGDIQGSSNEQFF	TGTGGCGATATACAGGGATCAAGCAATGAGCAGTTCTTC
TRBV20-1	-	many	TRBJ1-5	CSASEGGNQPQHF	TGCAGTGCTAGTGAGGGCGGAAATCAGCCCCAGCATTTT
TRBV6-4	TRBD1	many	TRBJ1-4	CASKGDRGISTNEKLFF	TGTGCCAGCAAGGGGGACAGGGGTATTTCAACTAATGAAAAACTGTTTTTT
TRBV7-2	TRBD1	medium-sized	TRBJ1-2	CASSLDPGGAGYTF	TGTGCCAGCAGCTTAGATCCAGGGGGGGCTGGCTACACCTTC
TRBV6-2/TRBV6-3	-	-	TRBJ2-7	CASSSLTSTYEHYF	TGTGCCAGCAGTTCATTGACAAGCACCTACGAGCATTACTTC
TRBV20-1	-	medium-sized	TRBJ2-3	CSARASGSGGTDTQYF	TGCAGTGCTAGAGCCTCCGGGAGCGGTGGTACAGATACGCAGTATTTT
TRBV28	-	many	TRBJ2-6	CASSSESRTGANVLTF	TGTGCCAGCAGTTCCGAAAGTAGGACTGGGGCCAACGTCCTGACTTTC
TRBV9	-	many	TRBJ1-5	CASSVRQAGNQPQHF	TGTGCCAGCAGCGTTCGACAAGCGGGCAATCAGCCCCAGCATTTT
TRBV20-1	-	many	TRBJ2-7	CSASVLQSSYEQYF	TGCAGTGCTAGTGTTCTTCAGAGCTCCTACGAGCAGTACTTC
TRBV6-4	TRBD1	many	TRBJ2-1	CASSEGGGQGHNEQFF	TGTGCCAGCAGTGAAGGGGGGGGACAGGGGCACAATGAGCAGTTCTTC
TRBV4-1	-	-	TRBJ1-5	CASSFRDNNNQPHF	TGCGCCAGCAGCTTCCGGGACAACAACAATCAGCCGCATTTT
TRBV28	-	many	TRBJ2-7	CASKKRVSYEQYF	TGTGCCAGCAAGAAGCGGGTATCCTACGAGCAGTACTTC
TRBV30	TRBD1	medium-sized	TRBJ1-2	CAWGTGGIGGYTF	TGTGCCTGGGGGACAGGGGGTATTGGTGGCTACACCTTC
TRBV29-1	-	many	TRBJ1-6	CSGKSGPDSPLHF	TGCAGCGGGAAGTCGGGGCCGGATTCACCCCTCCACTTT
TRBV12-3/TRBV12-4	-	medium-sized	TRBJ2-7	CASSPSGFHEQYF	TGTGCCAGCAGTCCCTCCGGTTTCCACGAGCAGTACTTC
TRBV11-1	-	many	TRBJ2-4	CASSLASGGTGAKNIQYF	TGTGCCAGCAGCTTAGCGTCCGGTGGAACGGGAGCCAAAAACATTCAGTACTTC
TRBV6-1	-	-	TRBJ2-5	CASGPGVNQETQYF	TGTGCCAGCGGCCCGGGCGTGAACCAAGAGACCCAGTACTTC
TRBV14	TRBD2	many	TRBJ2-7	CASSPVTSGKQYF	TGTGCCAGCAGCCCGGTGACTAGCGGAAAGCAGTACTTC
TRBV20-1	TRBD1	many	TRBJ2-3	CSATGQGGVDTQYF	TGCAGTGCCACGGGACAGGGGGGTGTAGATACGCAGTATTTT
TRBV6-2/TRBV6-3	-	many	TRBJ2-3	CASSEQWRDTQYF	TGTGCCAGCAGTGAGCAGTGGAGAGATACGCAGTATTTT
TRBV4-3	TRBD1	many	TRBJ2-7	CASSQRDRGPYEQYF	TGCGCCAGCAGCCAAAGAGACAGGGGCCCCTACGAGCAGTACTTC
TRBV5-4	-	many	TRBJ1-3	CASSSRGLFGNTIYF	TGTGCCAGCAGCTCCAGGGGTTTGTTTGGAAACACCATATATTTT
TRBV2	-	many	TRBJ1-5	CASSDRGSNQPQHF	TGTGCCAGCAGTGACAGGGGTAGCAATCAGCCCCAGCATTTT
TRBV4-1	-	many	TRBJ2-1	CASSQEAEYPYNEQFF	TGCGCCAGCAGCCAAGAGGCGGAATATCCCTACAATGAGCAGTTCTTC
TRBV10-3	TRBD1	many	TRBJ1-5	CAIRETGHNQPQHF	TGTGCCATCAGAGAGACAGGGCACAATCAGCCCCAGCATTTT
TRBV5-1	TRBD2	many	TRBJ2-7	CASSHPGLASGEQYF	TGCGCCAGCAGCCATCCGGGACTAGCATCGGGCGAGCAGTACTTC
TRBV11-2	TRBD2	-	TRBJ2-2	CASSLTSGRAGELFF	TGTGCCAGCAGCTTAACTAGCGGGAGGGCCGGGGAGCTGTTTTTT
TRBV15	-	many	TRBJ2-3	CATSRNPGVLGTDTQYF	TGTGCCACCAGCAGAAACCCTGGAGTTCTAGGCACAGATACGCAGTATTTT
TRBV28	TRBD2	-	TRBJ2-1	CASSLRETSGEDEQFF	TGTGCCAGCAGTCTCCGAGAGACTAGCGGGGAAGATGAGCAGTTCTTC
TRBV20-1	TRBD1	medium-sized	TRBJ1-1	CSASGTGRLHEAFF	TGCAGTGCTTCCGGGACAGGGCGACTCCACGAAGCTTTCTTT
TRBV6-4	-	once	TRBJ2-7	CASRGAGGYHEQYF	TGTGCCAGCAGAGGAGCTGGGGGCTACCACGAGCAGTACTTC
TRBV6-1	-	many	TRBJ2-3	CASRTGDLTDTQYF	TGTGCCAGCCGAACCGGGGACCTCACAGATACGCAGTATTTT
TRBV15	-	many	TRBJ2-5	CATSSQGKAETQYF	TGTGCCACCAGCAGCCAGGGCAAAGCAGAGACCCAGTACTTC
TRBV9	TRBD1	many	TRBJ2-7	CASSPETGGMDEQYF	TGTGCCAGCAGCCCCGAGACAGGGGGTATGGACGAGCAGTACTTC
TRBV19	-	-	TRBJ2-2	CAIRRQVSTGELFF	TGTGCCATTAGACGACAGGTTTCGACCGGGGAGCTGTTTTTT
TRBV5-6	-	many	TRBJ1-4	CASSLRGLNEKLFF	TGTGCCAGCAGCTTGAGAGGGTTGAATGAAAAACTGTTTTTT
TRBV30	-	medium-sized	TRBJ2-7	CAWSVVGNEQYF	TGTGCCTGGAGTGTCGTAGGGAACGAGCAGTACTTC
TRBV7-8	-	many	TRBJ2-7	CASSLVESSYEQYF	TGTGCCAGCAGCTTAGTGGAGAGCTCCTACGAGCAGTACTTC
TRBV14	TRBD2	many	TRBJ2-1	CASSQPGTSGRDMYEQFF	TGTGCCAGCAGCCAACCCGGGACTAGCGGGAGGGACATGTATGAGCAGTTCTTC